This T cell receptor beta chain was sequenced during a study of T cells in Graves' hyperthyroidism and ophthalmopathy. It was considered stable Graves' hyperthyroidism when ophthalmopathy did not progress within 18 months. Any patient presenting with uncontrolled infection, other autoimmune disease, pregnancy or lactation was left out. Thyroid ultrasound, orbital computed tomography, clinical symptoms, and serum thyroxine and TRAb underpinned diagnoses. The authors took PBMCs from over 8.5 ml fresh peripheral blood. TCR beta CDR3 regions were amplified from RNA. RT-PCR in the first round (using the HTBI primer set) targeted the TCR CDR3. TCRdb itself ran the multiplex PCR reads through MiXCR, one entry per CDR3 protein. The sample contains a few hundred thousand distinct CDR3 sequences, less than 25% of which appear only once. CDR1 is MGHRA and CDR2 is YSYEKL in the germline V gene. This CDR3 is 15 amino acids long. V dropped 4 bases and J dropped 6 bases, with 16 bases sitting between them.

The chain carries TRBV4-1 and TRBJ1-5, with TRBD1 as a possible D gene (5 bases). The clonotype comes from a man younger than 35 with Graves' hyperthyroidism. What was sequenced was blood. The CDR3 sequence is CASSRRAGIGQPQHF. CDR3 in DNA: TGCGCCAGCAGCCGAAGGGCAGGGATTGGTCAGCCCCAGCATTTT.